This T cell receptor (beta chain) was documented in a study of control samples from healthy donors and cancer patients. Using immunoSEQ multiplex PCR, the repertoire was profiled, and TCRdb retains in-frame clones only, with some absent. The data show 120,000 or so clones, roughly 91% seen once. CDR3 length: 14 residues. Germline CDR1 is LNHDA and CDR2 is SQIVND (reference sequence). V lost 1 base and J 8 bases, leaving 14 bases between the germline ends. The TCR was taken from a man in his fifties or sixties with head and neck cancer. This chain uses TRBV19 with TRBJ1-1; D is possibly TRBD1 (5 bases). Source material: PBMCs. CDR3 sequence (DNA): TGTGCCAGTAGTATAGGAGTCTGGGGGATGGAAGCTTTCTTT. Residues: CASSIGVWGMEAFF.